Presented here are 5 T cell receptor beta chains from one specimen sequenced in a study of T cell repertoires in cytomegalovirus infection. One entry per CDR3 protein, called by TCRdb with MiXCR from the reads. Found here are roughly 760,000 distinct CDR3 sequences, less than 40% of them singletons; the top ten hold under 3.5%. The material sequenced was PBMCs. The receptors shown here come from a human donor in good health (CMV status not recorded). Some clones in this sample may be carry-over from other donors' samples.

This chain connects TRBV12-3 or TRBV12-4 to TRBJ1-2; 8 positions agree with TRBD1. The ends lost 6 bases at V and 4 bases at J; junction bases unmatched: 4. The CDR3 length is 13 residues. CDR3 loop: CASRFGQGYGYTF. In nucleotides, the CDR3 is TGTGCCAGCAGATTCGGACAGGGCTATGGCTACACCTTC.

This clonotype was recorded a few times. This chain links TRBV7-3 with TRBJ2-1; 11 bases fit TRBD1. There are 15 residues in the CDR3. V lost 0 bases and J lost 7; bases outside the gene matches: 2. Per the germline V gene, CDR1 is SGHTA and CDR2 is FQGTGA. CDR3 in amino acids: CASSLTGDRGNEQFF. The CDR3 DNA follows: TGTGCCAGCAGCTTAACGGGGGACAGGGGGAATGAGCAGTTCTTC.

This clonotype was seen only a few times. J is TRBJ1-2 and V is TRBV29-1; no clear D gene. Trimming removed 3 bases at V and 8 bases at J, with 16 bases between. Per germline, CDR1 SQVTM and CDR2 ANQGSEA. The CDR3 consists of 13 residues. CDR3 DNA: TGCAGCGTTGATCGGGCCAATTTGAGGGGCTACACCTTC. Residues: CSVDRANLRGYTF.

The CDR3 loop is CASSLVFPTNYGYTF. The CDR3, as DNA: TGCGCCAGCAGCTTGGTTTTCCCCACGAACTATGGCTACACCTTC. This rearrangement joins TRBV5-1 to TRBJ1-2; D not resolved. Germline V lookup: CDR1 SGHRS, CDR2 YFSETQ. This CDR3 comprises 15 residues. V was trimmed by 0 bases and J by 2 bases, leaving 11 bases between them.

This clonotype showed up just a few times. The chain's CDR3 is CASSARGVQPDEQYF. The DNA of the CDR3 is TGTGCCAGCAGCGCGCGAGGGGTTCAACCGGACGAGCAGTACTTC. The V call is TRBV7-9, the J call TRBJ2-7, with D perhaps matching TRBD1 or TRBD2 (5 bases each). V gave up 5 bases and J gave up 5 bases, with 19 bases separating them. This CDR3 comprises 15 residues. Germline V lookup: CDR1 SEHNR, CDR2 FQNEAQ (reference sequence).